The rows below give T cell receptor beta chains drawn from one sample of a study of blood T cell repertoires in COVID-19. Measured with immunoSEQ multiplex PCR; TCRdb has only the in-frame clones, and not every one. The sample shows around 400,000 clones, roughly nine tenths of them seen only once. Specimen: PBMCs or T cells enriched from blood (not recorded which). These receptors all come from a woman aged 40 to 50 who had been exposed to COVID-19. The CDR3 runs from the conserved cysteine through the conserved F or W. A D gene is named only where the DNA matches it firmly. Size values are once, few and many counts, or a class for expanded clones, and some rows have none.

j_call: TRBJ2-6
d_call: NA
v_call: TRBV30
clone_size: NA
cdr3_nt: TGTGCCTGGAGGGTCGCCGGGAGCTCTGGGGCCAACGTCCTGACTTTC
cdr3_aa: CAWRVAGSSGANVLTF

j_call: TRBJ1-1
d_call: NA
v_call: TRBV7-3
clone_size: few
cdr3_nt: TGTGCCAGCAGCTTGCAGGGACTCAGGGAAGCTTTCTTT
cdr3_aa: CASSLQGLREAFF

j_call: TRBJ1-1
d_call: NA
v_call: TRBV28
clone_size: NA
cdr3_nt: TGTGCCAGCAGCCTAGCCCAGACAGGGAACACTGAAGCTTTCTTT
cdr3_aa: CASSLAQTGNTEAFF

j_call: TRBJ2-3
d_call: TRBD2
v_call: TRBV7-3
clone_size: NA
cdr3_nt: TGTGCCAGCAGCCCGGGGACTAGCGGCTCCACAGATACGCAGTATTTT
cdr3_aa: CASSPGTSGSTDTQYF

j_call: TRBJ1-4
d_call: NA
v_call: TRBV12-3/TRBV12-4
clone_size: NA
cdr3_nt: TGTGCCAGCAGTCACAGAAATGAAAAACTGTTTTTT
cdr3_aa: CASSHRNEKLFF

j_call: TRBJ1-4
d_call: NA
v_call: TRBV18
clone_size: NA
cdr3_nt: TGTGCCAGCTCACCCTTCGCAGGGAATAATGATGAAAAACTGTTTTTT
cdr3_aa: CASSPFAGNNDEKLFF

j_call: TRBJ1-6
d_call: TRBD1
v_call: TRBV7-2
clone_size: NA
cdr3_nt: TGTGCCAGCAGCCCGGACAGGCCTGGTGGACCCCTCCACTTT
cdr3_aa: CASSPDRPGGPLHF

j_call: TRBJ2-7
d_call: TRBD1
v_call: TRBV19
clone_size: NA
cdr3_nt: TGTGCCAGTAGCTCCGGGACAGGGGGCTCCTACGAGCAGTACTTC
cdr3_aa: CASSSGTGGSYEQYF

j_call: TRBJ1-5
d_call: TRBD1
v_call: TRBV5-4
clone_size: NA
cdr3_nt: TGTGCCAGCAGCCCCGGGACAGGGGTTCAGCCCCAGCATTTT
cdr3_aa: CASSPGTGVQPQHF

j_call: TRBJ1-2
d_call: TRBD1
v_call: TRBV5-5
clone_size: once
cdr3_nt: TGTGCCAGCAGCGCGGACAGGGGGCCGCATGGCTACACCTTC
cdr3_aa: CASSADRGPHGYTF

j_call: TRBJ1-2
d_call: TRBD1
v_call: TRBV19
clone_size: NA
cdr3_nt: TGTGCCAGTATCACCACAGGGGGCAGCTATGGCTACACCTTC
cdr3_aa: CASITTGGSYGYTF

j_call: TRBJ1-2
d_call: NA
v_call: TRBV2
clone_size: NA
cdr3_nt: TGTGCCAGCAGACAAGGGCAGGGTGATGGCTACACCTTC
cdr3_aa: CASRQGQGDGYTF

j_call: TRBJ2-7
d_call: NA
v_call: TRBV5-1
clone_size: once
cdr3_nt: TGCGCCAGCAGCTCCGGATCTACGGGCTCCTACGAGCAGTACTTC
cdr3_aa: CASSSGSTGSYEQYF

j_call: TRBJ1-2
d_call: NA
v_call: TRBV5-1
clone_size: NA
cdr3_nt: TGCGCCAGCAGCTTGACCTCCCCGAGGGGCTACACCTTC
cdr3_aa: CASSLTSPRGYTF

j_call: TRBJ2-7
d_call: TRBD2
v_call: TRBV4-3
clone_size: NA
cdr3_nt: TGCGCCAGCAGCCAAACTAGCGGTTCCTACGAGCAGTACTTC
cdr3_aa: CASSQTSGSYEQYF

j_call: TRBJ2-2
d_call: TRBD1
v_call: TRBV7-3
clone_size: NA
cdr3_nt: TGTGCCAGCAGCTCTATCGGGACAGCAATCACCGGGGAGCTGTTTTTT
cdr3_aa: CASSSIGTAITGELFF

j_call: TRBJ2-7
d_call: NA
v_call: TRBV18
clone_size: NA
cdr3_nt: TGTGCCAGCTCCAAAGACAGCACCTACGAGCAGTACTTC
cdr3_aa: CASSKDSTYEQYF

j_call: TRBJ1-1
d_call: NA
v_call: TRBV19
clone_size: NA
cdr3_nt: TGTGCCAGTAGTATACCCCCGGGAGTGAACACTGAAGCTTTCTTT
cdr3_aa: CASSIPPGVNTEAFF

j_call: TRBJ2-3
d_call: TRBD2
v_call: TRBV12-5
clone_size: NA
cdr3_nt: TGTGCTAGTGGTGCGGGGGAGCCTAGCACAGATACGCAGTATTTT
cdr3_aa: CASGAGEPSTDTQYF

j_call: TRBJ2-3
d_call: TRBD2
v_call: TRBV15
clone_size: NA
cdr3_nt: TGTGCCACCGAACAGGGAGGACTAGCGTCATCAGATACGCAGTATTTT
cdr3_aa: CATEQGGLASSDTQYF

j_call: TRBJ1-1
d_call: NA
v_call: TRBV2
clone_size: NA
cdr3_nt: TGTGCCAGCTTGACTGGGCGGGACACTGAAGCTTTCTTT
cdr3_aa: CASLTGRDTEAFF

j_call: TRBJ1-2
d_call: TRBD1
v_call: TRBV30
clone_size: NA
cdr3_nt: TGTGCCTGGAGTGTACCGGTGGCGCGGGACAGGAACCTCTATGGCTACACCTTC
cdr3_aa: CAWSVPVARDRNLYGYTF

j_call: TRBJ1-1
d_call: NA
v_call: TRBV15
clone_size: NA
cdr3_nt: TGTGCCACCAGCAGAGCGCGAAGCACTGAAGCTTTCTTT
cdr3_aa: CATSRARSTEAFF

j_call: TRBJ1-1
d_call: TRBD1
v_call: TRBV3-1/TRBV3-2
clone_size: once
cdr3_nt: TGTGCCAGCAGCCATCCGGGACAGGGGCTTTCTGAAGCTTTCTTT
cdr3_aa: CASSHPGQGLSEAFF

j_call: TRBJ2-4
d_call: TRBD2
v_call: TRBV14
clone_size: NA
cdr3_nt: TGTGCCAGCAGCCAAGCTCGGGGGGGGATTCAGTACTTC
cdr3_aa: CASSQARGGIQYF

j_call: TRBJ1-1
d_call: NA
v_call: TRBV19
clone_size: NA
cdr3_nt: TGTGCCAGTAAGGACAGATCCACTGAAGCTTTCTTT
cdr3_aa: CASKDRSTEAFF

j_call: TRBJ2-3
d_call: TRBD2
v_call: TRBV15
clone_size: NA
cdr3_nt: TGTGCCAGCAGCGGGGGGATCACAGATACGCAGTATTTT
cdr3_aa: CASSGGITDTQYF

j_call: TRBJ2-1
d_call: TRBD2
v_call: TRBV30
clone_size: NA
cdr3_nt: TGTGCCTGGACCGGACTAGCGGTATACAATGAGCAGTTCTTC
cdr3_aa: CAWTGLAVYNEQFF